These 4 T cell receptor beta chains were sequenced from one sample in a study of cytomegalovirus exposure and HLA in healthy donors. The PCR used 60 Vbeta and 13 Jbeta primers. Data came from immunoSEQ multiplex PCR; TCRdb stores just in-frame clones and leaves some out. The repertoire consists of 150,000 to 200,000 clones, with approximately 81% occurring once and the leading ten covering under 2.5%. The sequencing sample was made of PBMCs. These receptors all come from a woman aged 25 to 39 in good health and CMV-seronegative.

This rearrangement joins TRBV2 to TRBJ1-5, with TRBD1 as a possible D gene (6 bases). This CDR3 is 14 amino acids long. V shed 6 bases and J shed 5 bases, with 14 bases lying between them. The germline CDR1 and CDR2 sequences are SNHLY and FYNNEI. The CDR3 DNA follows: TGTGCCAGCAGCGAAACAGGGCCTGATCAGCCCCAGCATTTT. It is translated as CASSETGPDQPQHF. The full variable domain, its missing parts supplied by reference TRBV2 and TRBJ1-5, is EPEVTQTPSHQVTQMGQEVILRCVPISNHLYFYWYRQILGQKVEFLVSFYNNEISEKSEIFDDQFSVERPDGSNFTLKIRSTKLEDSAMYFCASSETGPDQPQHFGDGTRLSIL.

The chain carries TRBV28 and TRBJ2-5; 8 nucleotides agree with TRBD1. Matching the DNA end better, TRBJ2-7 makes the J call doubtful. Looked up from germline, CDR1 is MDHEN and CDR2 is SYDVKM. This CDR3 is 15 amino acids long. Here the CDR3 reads CASSSPARGPYEQYF. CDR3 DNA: TGTGCCAGCAGTTCCCCCGCCAGGGGGCCTTACGAGCAGTACTTC.

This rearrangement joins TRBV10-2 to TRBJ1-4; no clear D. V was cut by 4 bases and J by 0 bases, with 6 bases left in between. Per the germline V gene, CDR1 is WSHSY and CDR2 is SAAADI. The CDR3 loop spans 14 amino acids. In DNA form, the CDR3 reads TGCGCCAGCAGTGGGGCAGCAACTAATGAAAAACTGTTTTTT. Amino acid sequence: CASSGAATNEKLFF.

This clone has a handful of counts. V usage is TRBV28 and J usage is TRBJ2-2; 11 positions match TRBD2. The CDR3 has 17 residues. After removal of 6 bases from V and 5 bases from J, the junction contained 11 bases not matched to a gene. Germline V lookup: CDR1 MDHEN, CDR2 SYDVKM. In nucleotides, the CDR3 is TGTGCCAGCAGCTCACCCCGTAGCGGGGGGGCTACCGGGGAGCTGTTTTTT. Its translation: CASSSPRSGGATGELFF.